This passage covers 4 T cell receptor beta chains from one sample sequenced in a study of post-analysis software for immune sequencing data. General study results and limits: Relative to controls, patients had a few TRBV segments at higher frequency, with TRBV5-6, TRBV5-1 and TRBV20-1 among these.

Each TCR beta cDNA library carried unique molecular identifiers. TCRdb fed the PCR reads into MiXCR, producing one record per CDR3 protein. The data contain roughly 870,000 distinct CDR3 sequences, around 53% of them seen just once; the ten biggest clones take up roughly 4.4%. These receptors have no identified antigens. The specimen was blood. The receptors come from a girl aged 10-17 years with multiple sclerosis.

This chain joins TRBV3-1 and TRBJ2-7; TRBD1 agrees at 8 bases. There are 15 residues in the CDR3. Trimming cost V 4 bases and J 2 bases; bases outside gene matches: 7. Germline-derived CDR1 and CDR2 are LGHDT and YNNKEL (reference sequence). The CDR3 DNA reads TGTGCCAGCAGCCGTGGACAGGGTATTACCTACGAGCAGTACTTC. Translated, it gives CASSRGQGITYEQYF.

The chain joins TRBV5-1 to TRBJ1-2; a possible D gene is TRBD1 (6 bases). V lost 0 bases to trimming and J lost 8 bases, with 14 bases between them. The CDR3 length is 14 residues. Germline V gives CDR1 SGHRS, CDR2 YFSETQ. The CDR3 sequence: CASSLADSSLGYTF. The CDR3 nucleotides read TGCGCCAGCAGCTTGGCGGACAGCTCATTGGGCTACACCTTC.

This clonotype was counted only a few times. The chain combines TRBV5-1 with TRBJ2-1; 11 bases map to TRBD1. V gave up 0 bases and J gave up 6 bases; unmatched junction bases: 2. The germline V gene has CDR1 SGHRS and CDR2 YFSETQ. The CDR3 contains 15 residues. CDR3 bases: TGCGCCAGCAGCTTGGGGGACAGGGGGGTCAATGAGCAGTTCTTC. Its protein product is CASSLGDRGVNEQFF.

This clonotype occurred a few times. This sequence joins TRBV20-1 and TRBJ2-1; D may be TRBD1 (6 bases). The CDR3 has 16 residues. The V gene lost 3 bases and the J gene lost 8 bases, with 23 bases spanning the gap. Germline CDR1 and CDR2: DFQATT and SNEGSKA (reference sequence). The CDR3 DNA reads as TGCAGTGCTAGCCCCCGTACAGGGATTACAATATATGAGCAGTTCTTC. It is translated as CSASPRTGITIYEQFF.